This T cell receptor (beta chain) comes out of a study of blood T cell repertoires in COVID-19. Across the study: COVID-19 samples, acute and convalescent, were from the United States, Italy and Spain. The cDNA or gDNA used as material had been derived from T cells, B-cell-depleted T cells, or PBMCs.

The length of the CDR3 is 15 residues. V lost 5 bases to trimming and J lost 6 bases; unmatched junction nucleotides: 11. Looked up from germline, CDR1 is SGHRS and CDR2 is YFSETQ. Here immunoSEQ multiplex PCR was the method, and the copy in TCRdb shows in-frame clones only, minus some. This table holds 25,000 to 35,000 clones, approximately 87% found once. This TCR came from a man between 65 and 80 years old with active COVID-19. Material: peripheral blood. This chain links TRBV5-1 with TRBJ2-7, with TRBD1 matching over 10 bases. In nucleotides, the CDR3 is TGCGCCAGCAGAGCCGGGACAGGGGCCCTCGGCGAGCAGTACTTC. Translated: CASRAGTGALGEQYF.